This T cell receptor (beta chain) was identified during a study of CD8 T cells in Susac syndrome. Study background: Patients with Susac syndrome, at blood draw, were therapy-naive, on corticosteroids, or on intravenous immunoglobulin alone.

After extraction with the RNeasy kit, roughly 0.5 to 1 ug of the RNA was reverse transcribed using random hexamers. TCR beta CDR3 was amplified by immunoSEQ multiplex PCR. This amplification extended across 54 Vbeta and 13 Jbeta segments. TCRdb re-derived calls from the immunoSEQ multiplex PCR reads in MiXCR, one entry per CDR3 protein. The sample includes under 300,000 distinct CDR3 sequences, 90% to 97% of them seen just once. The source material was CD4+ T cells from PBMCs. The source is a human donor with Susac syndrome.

Here the CDR3 DNA reads TGTGCCTGGAATAGCCTAGCGGGAGCAATGGAGACCCAGTACTTC. Protein: CAWNSLAGAMETQYF. The chain joins TRBV30 to TRBJ2-5; TRBD2 matches 10 bases. Germline V lookup: CDR1 GTSNPN, CDR2 SVGIG (reference sequence). With 4 bases clipped from V and 5 bases from J, the junction kept 10 bases outside the gene matches. CDR3 length: 15 residues.